The 3 T cell receptor beta chains in this list originate from one sample, sequenced in a study of a mutant IDH1 vaccine in newly diagnosed glioma. Libraries were prepared by immunoSEQ multiplex PCR; TCRdb keeps only in-frame clonotypes and omits some of them. This sample yields tens of thousands of clones, of which 83% are seen a single time; 7% to 9% belongs to the top ten. Time point of the sample: baseline, week 1 (first vaccination visit). Stated treatment: pre-vaccination baseline after standard-of-care therapy. The input for sequencing was PBMCs, taken from a glioma patient treated with radiotherapy, temozolomide or both. Receptors were obtained from a woman aged 45 to 65 with glioma.

V gene TRBV7-9 combines with J gene TRBJ2-7; 8 bases align to TRBD1. The CDR3 covers 14 residues. Germline trimming cut 5 bases from V and 3 bases from J; bases unmatched to any gene: 6. Germline loops: CDR1 SEHNR, CDR2 FQNEAQ (reference sequence). CDR3 bases: TGTGCCAGCAGCGTGACAGGGGCAAGCTACGAGCAGTACTTC. Its protein is CASSVTGASYEQYF.

The chain combines TRBV5-8 with TRBJ2-7; 7 positions agree with TRBD1. With 5 bases clipped from V and 2 bases from J, the junction kept 4 bases outside the gene matches. From germline, CDR1 is SGHTS and CDR2 YDEGEE. The CDR3 is made up of 13 amino acids. The CDR3 loop reads CASSDRVTYEQYF. CDR3 DNA: TGTGCCAGCAGTGACAGGGTAACCTACGAGCAGTACTTC.

This clone came up a few times. The V call is TRBV2, the J call TRBJ2-7; 8 positions match TRBD1. The CDR3 has 13 residues. Germline V gene lookup returns CDR1 SNHLY and CDR2 FYNNEI. The junction had 6 bases not matched to a gene; V was cut back by 6 bases and J by 5 bases. CDR3 loop: CASRTGEDHEQYF. The CDR3 DNA reads as TGTGCCAGCAGGACAGGGGAGGACCACGAGCAGTACTTC.